The 24 T cell receptor beta chains below were found in one sample sequenced in a study of human T cells and chemical hapten exposure. TCRdb re-called the RACE reads through MiXCR, storing one row per CDR3 protein. The sample holds fewer than 140,000 distinct CDR3 sequences; around 12% are singletons and the top ten take about 1.6%. This sample's time point: pre-sensitization, week 0. The treatment is: therapeutic diphenylcyclopropenone sensitization with weekly scalp DPC. The sequences come from whole blood, collected in connection with sensitization to the hapten diphenylcyclopropenone (DPC). These receptors were collected from a woman aged 45 to 65 with alopecia areata. Some clones in this sample may be carry-over from other donors' samples.

In this sample, this clonotype turned up a few times. The chain combines TRBV19 with TRBJ2-4, with 7 bases that match TRBD1. J was trimmed by 8 bases and V by 7 bases; bases with no gene match: 2. CDR3 length: 11 residues. Per germline, CDR1 LNHDA and CDR2 SQIVND (reference sequence). The CDR3 protein is CASTDRDIQYF. The DNA for the CDR3 is TGTGCCAGTACTGACAGGGACATTCAGTACTTC.

The rearrangement links TRBV6-5 to TRBJ1-6; maybe TRBD1 (6 bases). V was trimmed by 0 bases and J by 9 bases, leaving 12 bases between them. In germline, CDR1 is MNHEY, CDR2 SVGAGI. The CDR3 has 15 amino acids. CDR3: CASSYSTRGFSPLHF. CDR3 nucleotides: TGTGCCAGCAGTTACTCAACCAGGGGCTTTTCACCCCTCCACTTT.

This clonotype was observed at least ten times. The chain combines TRBV28 with TRBJ2-5; 10 nucleotides align to TRBD1. The germline gives CDR1 MDHEN, CDR2 SYDVKM. The CDR3 is made up of 16 amino acids. Trimming removed 5 bases from V and 5 bases from J; junction bases left unmatched: 11. The DNA of the CDR3 is TGTGCCAGCAGTCTAAGCCGGACAGGGGGTTCGGAGACCCAGTACTTC. Protein: CASSLSRTGGSETQYF.

This clonotype has ten or more counts. V usage is TRBV15 and J usage is TRBJ2-7; D is unclear. With 0 bases removed from V and 10 bases from J, the gap between germline ends came to 25 bases. Germline CDR1 LNHNV, CDR2 YYDKDF (reference sequence). There are 17 residues in the CDR3. CDR3 in amino acids: CATSRDLTVAGPLVQYF. The CDR3 region has the DNA TGTGCCACCAGCAGAGATCTTACCGTTGCCGGCCCCCTTGTACAGTACTTC. Drawing the rest from reference TRBV15 and TRBJ2-7, the complete variable domain is DAMVIQNPRYQVTQFGKPVTLSCSQTLNHNVMYWYQQKSSQAPKLLFHYYDKDFNNEADTPDNFQSRRPNTSFCFLDIRSPGLGDTAMYLCATSRDLTVAGPLVQYFGPGTRLTVT.

At least ten counts were recorded for this clonotype. The V and J genes are TRBV5-1 and TRBJ2-6; D is unresolved. The V gene's germline CDR1 is SGHRS and CDR2 YFSETQ. The CDR3 has 14 residues. Between the trimmed V and J ends, which lost 6 bases and 1 base, there was a span of 8 bases. Written as DNA, the CDR3 is TGCGCCAGCAAAATTGGGTCTGGGGCCAACGTCCTGACTTTC. Encoded protein: CASKIGSGANVLTF.

The chain joins TRBV19 to TRBJ1-2, with a weak D call TRBD1 (5 bases). CDR1 LNHDA and CDR2 SQIVND come from the germline V gene (reference sequence). CDR3 length: 15 amino acids. V dropped 4 bases and J dropped 3 bases, with 15 bases sitting between them. The CDR3 loop reads CASSTPPGRHYGYTF. The CDR3 coding sequence is TGTGCCAGTAGTACTCCCCCGGGACGGCACTATGGCTACACCTTC.

V usage is TRBV11-2 and J usage is TRBJ2-2, with 12 bases lining up with TRBD2. V gave up 10 bases and J gave up 8 bases; unmatched junction bases: 11. Germline V gene data show CDR1 as SGHAT and CDR2 as FQNNGV. The CDR3 is made up of 15 amino acids. DNA for the CDR3: TGTGCCACCCCTAGGACTAGCGGGGCAAGAGGGGAGCTGTTTTTT. This encodes CATPRTSGARGELFF.

The chain recombines TRBV4-2 with TRBJ1-6; possibly TRBD1 for D (6 bases). From germline, CDR1 is LGHNA and CDR2 YNFKEQ. This CDR3 has 14 residues. V gave up 3 bases and J gave up 10 bases, with 13 bases separating them. CDR3 loop: CASSQRQDYSPLHF. The CDR3 coding sequence is TGTGCCAGCAGCCAGAGACAGGACTACTCACCCCTCCACTTT.

This clonotype has ten or more counts. The chain uses TRBV11-2 and TRBJ2-5; no firm D call. The V gene's germline CDR1 is SGHAT and CDR2 FQNNGV. The V and J ends lost 3 bases and 5 bases respectively, with 10 bases between them. CDR3 length equals 13 residues. The CDR3 loop is CASSFSGRETQYF. The CDR3 DNA reads TGTGCCAGCAGCTTCAGTGGGCGGGAGACCCAGTACTTC.

The chain couples TRBV18 to TRBJ1-2; no definite D call. Germline V gives CDR1 KGHSH, CDR2 LQKENI. This CDR3 has 15 residues. Trimming cost V 0 bases and J 5 bases, with 13 bases left between them. Written as DNA, the CDR3 is TGTGCCAGCTCACCACCGTTAAGCCCGCTGTATGGCTACACCTTC. Translated, it gives CASSPPLSPLYGYTF.

This clonotype was observed a few times. The V gene is TRBV28, the J gene TRBJ1-2, with D maybe TRBD1 (6 bases). Germline CDR1 MDHEN, CDR2 SYDVKM. CDR3 length: 14 residues. The V gene lost 6 bases and the J gene lost 1 base, with 12 bases spanning the gap. DNA of the CDR3: TGTGCCAGCAGCCCGACAGGTCGTAACTATGGCTACACCTTC. Translation: CASSPTGRNYGYTF.

This chain links TRBV28 with TRBJ1-2; D perhaps matches TRBD1 (5 bases). This CDR3 contains 16 residues. The V and J ends lost 2 bases and 0 bases respectively, with 13 bases between them. CDR1 MDHEN and CDR2 SYDVKM come from the germline V gene. The CDR3 protein is CASSLGGTLANYGYTF. Written as DNA, the CDR3 is TGTGCCAGCAGTTTAGGGGGGACGTTAGCTAACTATGGCTACACCTTC.

This clonotype has a count of ten or more. The chain combines TRBV18 with TRBJ2-5; the D is unclear. Per germline, CDR1 KGHSH and CDR2 LQKENI. V was pared by 2 bases and J by 2 bases, with 6 bases between. The CDR3 runs to 13 residues. For the CDR3, the DNA is TGTGCCAGCTCACCAGGAATACAAGAGACCCAGTACTTC. It yields the protein CASSPGIQETQYF.

This clonotype has ten or more counts. The chain employs TRBV29-1 and TRBJ2-3; no clear D gene. V lost 5 bases, J lost 2 bases, and 17 bases lay in between. The CDR3 runs 15 residues. Germline values: CDR1 SQVTM, CDR2 ANQGSEA. CDR3: CSVSPQANPTDTQYF. In DNA form, the CDR3 reads TGCAGCGTTTCCCCCCAGGCCAACCCCACAGATACGCAGTATTTT.

The rearrangement uses TRBV5-6 and TRBJ2-3, with D possibly matching TRBD2 (5 bases). Germline V gives CDR1 SGHDT, CDR2 YYEEEE. V was clipped by 4 bases and J by 2 bases, with 11 bases between them. The CDR3 has 14 amino acids. Written as DNA, the CDR3 is TGTGCCAGCAGCGAGGGAAGTCTCACAGATACGCAGTATTTT. This codes for CASSEGSLTDTQYF.

This clonotype has only a few counts. This chain uses TRBV28 with TRBJ1-2; 11 bases are a match to TRBD1. The V segment lost 5 bases and the J segment 9 bases; nucleotides outside the gene matches: 11. The CDR3 consists of 15 residues. Germline V CDR1 and CDR2: MDHEN, SYDVKM. DNA of the CDR3: TGTGCCAGCAGTCCCCGAGGACAGGGGGCGCAAAGCTACACCTTC. Its translation: CASSPRGQGAQSYTF.

The chain couples TRBV6-5 to TRBJ2-7, with D possibly matching TRBD1 (5 bases). V dropped 4 bases and J dropped 7 bases, with 29 bases sitting between them. The CDR3 extends over 18 amino acids. CDR1 and CDR2 from the germline V gene are MNHEY and SVGAGI. DNA for the CDR3: TGTGCCAGCAGTTTGATTTACGGCCGACAGCTTGGCGGCGGTGAGCAGTACTTC. Translating it yields CASSLIYGRQLGGGEQYF.

A few counts support this clonotype. The chain carries TRBV6-2 or TRBV6-3 and TRBJ2-7; perhaps TRBD2 as D (6 bases). The germline V and J ends were trimmed by 11 bases and 4 bases, with 18 bases remaining between them. Germline loops: CDR1 MNHEY, CDR2 SVGEGT. The CDR3 runs 13 residues. This CDR3 reads CALGGHPAYEQYF. CDR3 sequence (DNA): TGTGCCCTGGGGGGTCATCCAGCTTACGAGCAGTACTTC.

This clonotype occurred many times. This chain connects TRBV29-1 to TRBJ2-7; 10 bases map to TRBD2. The V gene end was trimmed by 8 bases and the J gene end by 4 bases; junction bases not matched to a gene: 23. Germline lookup yields CDR1 SQVTM and CDR2 ANQGSEA. CDR3 size: 18 residues. CDR3 nucleotide sequence: TGCAGCTCCAACGTGAGGAGCGTTAGCGGGAGGAGTGATTACGAGCAGTACTTC. It encodes CSSNVRSVSGRSDYEQYF.

The rearrangement uses TRBV28 and TRBJ1-2; D gene uncertain. The CDR3 loop spans 13 amino acids. The germline CDR1 and CDR2 sequences are MDHEN and SYDVKM. V lost 2 bases and J 3 bases, leaving 7 bases between the germline ends. This CDR3 is CASSLTVYYGYTF. DNA of the CDR3: TGTGCCAGCAGTTTAACAGTCTACTATGGCTACACCTTC.

In its sample, this clonotype was seen many times. The chain carries TRBV6-1 and TRBJ2-7; a possible D gene is TRBD1 (6 bases). V lost 6 bases, J lost 2 bases, and 14 bases lay in between. Germline V gene lookup returns CDR1 MNHNS and CDR2 SASEGT. The CDR3 spans 14 residues. The CDR3 DNA is TGTGCCAGCAGAGCCGGGACATCCACCTACGAGCAGTACTTC. It codes for CASRAGTSTYEQYF.

This clonotype came up many times. This chain joins TRBV18 and TRBJ2-3; 8 nucleotides agree with TRBD1. This CDR3 is built from 13 residues. J gave up 3 bases and V 5 bases, and 1 base lay outside the gene matches. Germline CDR1 is KGHSH and CDR2 is LQKENI. CDR3 sequence (DNA): TGTGCCAGCTCAAGGACAGGGACAGATACGCAGTATTTT. Its protein product is CASSRTGTDTQYF.

At least ten counts were recorded for this clonotype. The chain links TRBV2 to TRBJ2-4; 9 nucleotides align to TRBD1. This CDR3 region has 14 residues. From germline, CDR1 is SNHLY and CDR2 FYNNEI. The V segment lost 9 bases and the J segment 2 bases; nucleotides outside the gene matches: 5. The CDR3: CASDRGVTKNIQYF. As DNA, the CDR3 is TGTGCCAGTGACAGGGGGGTAACCAAAAACATTCAGTACTTC.

In this sample, this clonotype turned up a few times. CDR3 nucleotides: TGTGCCAGCTCACCCGGGGCGACGGAGGGGAGTGAGCAGTTCTTC. This encodes CASSPGATEGSEQFF. The chain joins TRBV18 to TRBJ2-1, with a tentative D call TRBD2 (6 bases). The CDR3 spans 15 residues. The V gene's germline CDR1 is KGHSH and CDR2 LQKENI. V was cut by 3 bases and J by 9 bases, with 18 bases left in between.